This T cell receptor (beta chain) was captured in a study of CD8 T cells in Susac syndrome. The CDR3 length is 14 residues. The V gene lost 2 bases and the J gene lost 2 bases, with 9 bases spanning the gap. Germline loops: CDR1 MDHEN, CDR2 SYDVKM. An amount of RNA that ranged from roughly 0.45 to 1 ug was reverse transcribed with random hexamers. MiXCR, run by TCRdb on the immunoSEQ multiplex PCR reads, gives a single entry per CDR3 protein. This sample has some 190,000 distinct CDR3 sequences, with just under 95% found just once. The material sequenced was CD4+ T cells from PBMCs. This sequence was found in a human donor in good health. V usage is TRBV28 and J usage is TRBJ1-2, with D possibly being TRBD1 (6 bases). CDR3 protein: CASSLTGPNYGYTF. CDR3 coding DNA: TGTGCCAGCAGTTTAACAGGGCCAAACTATGGCTACACCTTC.